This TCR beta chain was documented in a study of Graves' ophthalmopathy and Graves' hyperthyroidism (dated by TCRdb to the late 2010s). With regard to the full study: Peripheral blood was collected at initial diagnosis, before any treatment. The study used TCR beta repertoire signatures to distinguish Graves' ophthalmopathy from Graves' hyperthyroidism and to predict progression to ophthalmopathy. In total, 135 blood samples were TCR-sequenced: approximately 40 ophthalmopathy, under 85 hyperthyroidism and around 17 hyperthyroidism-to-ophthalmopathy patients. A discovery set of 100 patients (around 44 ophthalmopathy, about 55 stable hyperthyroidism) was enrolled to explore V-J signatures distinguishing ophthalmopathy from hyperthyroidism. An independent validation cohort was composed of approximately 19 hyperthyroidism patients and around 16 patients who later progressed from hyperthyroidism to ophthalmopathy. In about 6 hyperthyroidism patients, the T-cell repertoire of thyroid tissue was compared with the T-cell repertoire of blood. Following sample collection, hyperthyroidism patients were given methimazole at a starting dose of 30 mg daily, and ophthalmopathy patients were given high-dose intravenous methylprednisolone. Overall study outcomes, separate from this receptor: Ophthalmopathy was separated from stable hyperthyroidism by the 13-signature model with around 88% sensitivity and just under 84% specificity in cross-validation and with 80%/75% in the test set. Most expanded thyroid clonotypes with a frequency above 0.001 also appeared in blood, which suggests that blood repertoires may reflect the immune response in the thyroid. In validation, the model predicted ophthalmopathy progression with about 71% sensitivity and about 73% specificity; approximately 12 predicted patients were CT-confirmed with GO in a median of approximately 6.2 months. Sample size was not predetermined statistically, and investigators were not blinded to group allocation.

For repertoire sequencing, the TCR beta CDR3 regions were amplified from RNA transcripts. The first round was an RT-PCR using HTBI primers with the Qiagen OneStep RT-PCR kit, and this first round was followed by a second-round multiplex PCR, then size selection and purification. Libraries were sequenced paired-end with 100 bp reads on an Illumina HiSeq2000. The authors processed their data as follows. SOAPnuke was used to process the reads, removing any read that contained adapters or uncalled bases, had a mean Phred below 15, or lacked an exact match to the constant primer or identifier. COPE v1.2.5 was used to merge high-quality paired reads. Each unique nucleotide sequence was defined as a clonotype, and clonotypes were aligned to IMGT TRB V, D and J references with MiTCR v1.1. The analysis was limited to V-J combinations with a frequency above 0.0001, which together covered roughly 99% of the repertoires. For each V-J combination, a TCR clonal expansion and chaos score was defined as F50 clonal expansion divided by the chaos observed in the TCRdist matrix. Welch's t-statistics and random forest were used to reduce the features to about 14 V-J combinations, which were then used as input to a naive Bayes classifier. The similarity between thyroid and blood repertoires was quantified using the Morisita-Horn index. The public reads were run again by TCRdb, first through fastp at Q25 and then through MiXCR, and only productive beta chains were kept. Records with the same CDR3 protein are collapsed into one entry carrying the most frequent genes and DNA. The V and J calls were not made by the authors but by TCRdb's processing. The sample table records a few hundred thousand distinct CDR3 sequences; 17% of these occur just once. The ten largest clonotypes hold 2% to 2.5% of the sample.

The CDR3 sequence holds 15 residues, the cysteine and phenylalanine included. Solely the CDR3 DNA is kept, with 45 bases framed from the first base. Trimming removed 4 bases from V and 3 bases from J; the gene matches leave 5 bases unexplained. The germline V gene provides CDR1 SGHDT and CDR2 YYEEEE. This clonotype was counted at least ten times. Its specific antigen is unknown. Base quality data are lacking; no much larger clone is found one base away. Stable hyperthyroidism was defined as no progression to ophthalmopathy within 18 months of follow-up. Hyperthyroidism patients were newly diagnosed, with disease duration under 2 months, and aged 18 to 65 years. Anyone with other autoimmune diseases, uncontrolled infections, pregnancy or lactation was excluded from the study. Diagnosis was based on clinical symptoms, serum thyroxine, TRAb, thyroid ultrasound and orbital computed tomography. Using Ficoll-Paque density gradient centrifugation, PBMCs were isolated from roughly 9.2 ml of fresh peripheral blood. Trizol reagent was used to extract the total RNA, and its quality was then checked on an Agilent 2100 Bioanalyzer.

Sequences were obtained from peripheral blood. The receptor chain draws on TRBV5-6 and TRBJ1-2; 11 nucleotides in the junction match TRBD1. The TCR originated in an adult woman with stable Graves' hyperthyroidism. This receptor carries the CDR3 CASSADRGHDYGYTF. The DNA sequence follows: TGTGCCAGCAGCGCGGACAGGGGGCACGACTATGGCTACACCTTC. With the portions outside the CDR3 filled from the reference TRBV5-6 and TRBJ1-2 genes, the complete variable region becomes DAGVTQSPTHLIKTRGQQVTLRCSPKSGHDTVSWYQQALGQGPQFIFQYYEEEERQRGNFPDRFSGHQFPNYSSELNVNALLLGDSALYLCASSADRGHDYGYTFGSGTRLTVV.